The 7 T cell receptor beta chains below come from one sample, sequenced in a study of T cell responses to AZD1222 COVID-19 vaccine. Produced via immunoSEQ multiplex PCR; TCRdb's table is partial and in-frame only. The sample yields some 60,000 clones, 65% to 90% seen once. Sequenced material: peripheral blood, taken 28 days after the second AZD1222 dose. The receptors were gathered from an adult who received the AZD1222 COVID-19 vaccine.

This clone came up a few times. The chain couples TRBV5-1 to TRBJ2-1; D is perhaps TRBD1 (5 bases). Per germline, CDR1 SGHRS and CDR2 YFSETQ. Trimming took 0 bases from V and 5 from J, leaving 12 bases between them. The CDR3 is 15 residues long. The CDR3 here is CASSLAPGYDNEQFF. DNA of the CDR3: TGCGCCAGCAGCTTGGCCCCAGGGTACGACAATGAGCAGTTCTTC.

CDR3 in DNA: TGCGCCAGCAGCCAAGATGGGGGCTCCTACAATGAGCAGTTCTTC. Its protein product is CASSQDGGSYNEQFF. The rearrangement links TRBV4-3 to TRBJ2-1; TRBD1 or TRBD2 may be the D gene (5 bases each). V lost 0 bases and J 0 bases, leaving 6 bases between the germline ends. Germline CDR1 reads LGHNA; CDR2 reads YSLEER. This CDR3 comprises 15 residues.

The CDR3: CASSNGQGRGKTEAFF. CDR3 nucleotides: TGTGCCAGCAGCAACGGACAGGGGCGAGGGAAGACTGAAGCTTTCTTT. This chain connects TRBV5-4 to TRBJ1-1; 9 nucleotides align to TRBD1. V dropped 4 bases and J dropped 5; count of bases not matched to a gene: 12. Germline V gives CDR1 SGHNT, CDR2 YYREEE (reference sequence). The CDR3 is 16 residues long.

The chain has TRBV5-1 and TRBJ1-4, with D unclear. The CDR3 sequence is 14 residues long. The germline V gene has CDR1 SGHRS and CDR2 YFSETQ. Trimming took 4 bases from V and 4 from J, leaving 11 bases between them. The chain's CDR3 is CASSPRNFNEKLFF. CDR3 DNA sequence: TGCGCCAGCAGCCCTCGGAACTTTAATGAAAAACTGTTTTTT.

The CDR3 loop reads CASSKGRQRPYEQYF. In DNA, the CDR3 is TGTGCCAGTAGTAAAGGGAGGCAGAGGCCCTACGAGCAGTACTTC. The chain is built from TRBV19 and TRBJ2-7, with D perhaps TRBD2 (6 bases). The CDR3 covers 15 residues. Trimming pared 4 bases from V and 2 bases from J, leaving 15 bases between. Germline values: CDR1 LNHDA, CDR2 SQIVND (reference sequence).

CDR3 sequence reads: CASTPSWEQYF. CDR3 nucleotide sequence: TGCGCCAGCACCCCTTCTTGGGAGCAGTACTTC. The V gene is TRBV5-1, the J gene TRBJ2-7; D gene uncertain. Trimming shortened V by 6 bases and J by 7 bases, and 11 bases separated the two germline ends. Germline assignment: CDR1 SGHRS and CDR2 YFSETQ. The CDR3 has 11 residues.

This clone was counted a single time. Written as DNA, the CDR3 is TGTGCCAGCAGGGACCCAGGGGCTGGCTATGGCTACACCTTC. This sequence encodes CASRDPGAGYGYTF. The J gene is TRBJ1-2, the V gene TRBV28; possibly TRBD1 for D (6 bases). This CDR3 is built from 14 residues. V was pared by 6 bases and J by 4 bases, with 15 bases between. CDR1 and CDR2 (germline): MDHEN, SYDVKM.